The clone carrying this T cell receptor beta chain was detected a few times. The antigen is not known. The CDR3 totals 16 residues. Trimming cost V 5 bases and J 8 bases; bases outside gene matches: 8. This record comes from a study of human T cells and chemical hapten exposure. Time point: patch test 3, about 24 weeks after DPC sensitization. Noted treatment: therapeutic diphenylcyclopropenone sensitization with weekly scalp DPC. Each CDR3 protein is one row after TCRdb ran MiXCR on the RACE reads. This table holds just over 70,000 distinct CDR3 sequences, roughly 11% found once. Whole-study results and caveats: Expanded TCRs grouped into significantly more large CDR3 similarity clusters than controls produced. Patch test score rose with PT1 expanded TCR count, significant at thresholds 8, 16 and 32, not 4.

This clonotype originated in a woman aged 45 to 65 with alopecia areata. Some clones in this sample may be carry-over from other donors' samples. The input for sequencing was whole blood, taken in connection with sensitization to the hapten diphenylcyclopropenone (DPC). The chain employs TRBV12-3 or TRBV12-4 and TRBJ1-6; 11 bases fit TRBD1. The CDR3 DNA reads as TGTGCCAGCAGTCGAGGAAGGACAGGGGGCTATTCACCCCTCCACTTT. Residues: CASSRGRTGGYSPLHF.